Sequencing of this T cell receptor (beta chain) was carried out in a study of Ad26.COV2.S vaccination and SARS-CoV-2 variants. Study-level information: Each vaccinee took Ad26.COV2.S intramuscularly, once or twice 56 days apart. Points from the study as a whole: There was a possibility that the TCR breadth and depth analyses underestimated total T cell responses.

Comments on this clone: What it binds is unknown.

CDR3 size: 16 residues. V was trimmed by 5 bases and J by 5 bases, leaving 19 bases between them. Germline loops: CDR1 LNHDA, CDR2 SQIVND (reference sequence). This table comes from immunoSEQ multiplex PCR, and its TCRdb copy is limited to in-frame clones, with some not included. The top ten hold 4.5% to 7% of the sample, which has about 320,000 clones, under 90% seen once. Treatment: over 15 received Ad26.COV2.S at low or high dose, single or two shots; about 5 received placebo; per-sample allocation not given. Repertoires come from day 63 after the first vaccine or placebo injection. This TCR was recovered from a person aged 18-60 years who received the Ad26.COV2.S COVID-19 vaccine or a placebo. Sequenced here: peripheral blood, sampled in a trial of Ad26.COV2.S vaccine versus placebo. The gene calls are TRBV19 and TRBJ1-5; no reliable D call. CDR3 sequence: CASSEDGSFGDQPQHF. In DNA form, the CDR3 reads TGTGCCAGTAGTGAGGACGGTTCCTTTGGGGATCAGCCCCAGCATTTT.